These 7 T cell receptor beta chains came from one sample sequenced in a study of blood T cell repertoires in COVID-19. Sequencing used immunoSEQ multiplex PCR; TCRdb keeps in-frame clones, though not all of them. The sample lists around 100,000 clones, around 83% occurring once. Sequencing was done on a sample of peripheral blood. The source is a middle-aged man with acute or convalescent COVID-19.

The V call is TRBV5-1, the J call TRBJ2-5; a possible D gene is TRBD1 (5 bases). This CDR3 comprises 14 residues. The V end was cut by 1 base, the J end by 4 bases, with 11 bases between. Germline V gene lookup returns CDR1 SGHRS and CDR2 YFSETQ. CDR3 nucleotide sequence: TGCGCCAGCAGCTTGCTAGGGGTGGTAGAGACCCAGTACTTC. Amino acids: CASSLLGVVETQYF.

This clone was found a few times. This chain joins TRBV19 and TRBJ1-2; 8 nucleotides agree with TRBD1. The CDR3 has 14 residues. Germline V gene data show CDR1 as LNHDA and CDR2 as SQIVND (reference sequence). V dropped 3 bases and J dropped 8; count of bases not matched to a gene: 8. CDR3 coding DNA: TGTGCCAGTAGTATGGTCGGGACAGGAGGCGGCTACACCTTC. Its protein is CASSMVGTGGGYTF.

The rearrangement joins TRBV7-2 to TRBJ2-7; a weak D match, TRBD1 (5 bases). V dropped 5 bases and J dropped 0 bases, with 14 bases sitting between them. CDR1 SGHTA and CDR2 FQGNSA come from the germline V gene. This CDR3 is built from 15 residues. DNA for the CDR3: TGTGCCAGCAGCCAACAGGACCTAAGCTCCTACGAGCAGTACTTC. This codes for CASSQQDLSSYEQYF. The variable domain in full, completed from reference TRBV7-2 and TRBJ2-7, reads GAGVSQSPSNKVTEKGKDVELRCDPISGHTALYWYRQSLGQGLEFLIYFQGNSAPDKSGLPSDRFSAERTGGSVSTLTIQRTQQEDSAVYLCASSQQDLSSYEQYFGPGTRLTVT.

The CDR3 DNA reads TGTGCCAGCAGTTCCCGGACTAGCGGGAGAACAAATGAGCAGTTCTTC. Its translation: CASSSRTSGRTNEQFF. V gene TRBV27 combines with J gene TRBJ2-1; 13 bases agree with TRBD2. J lost 7 bases, V lost 4 bases, and 7 bases had no gene match. The germline V gene encodes CDR1 MNHEY and CDR2 SMNVEV (reference sequence). The CDR3 is 16 amino acids.

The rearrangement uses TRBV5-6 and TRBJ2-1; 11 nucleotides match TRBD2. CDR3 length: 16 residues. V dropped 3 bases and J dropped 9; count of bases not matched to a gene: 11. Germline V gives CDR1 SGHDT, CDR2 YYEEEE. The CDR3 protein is CASSSPNLAGGGEQFF. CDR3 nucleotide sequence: TGTGCCAGCAGCTCGCCCAACCTAGCGGGGGGAGGTGAGCAGTTCTTC.

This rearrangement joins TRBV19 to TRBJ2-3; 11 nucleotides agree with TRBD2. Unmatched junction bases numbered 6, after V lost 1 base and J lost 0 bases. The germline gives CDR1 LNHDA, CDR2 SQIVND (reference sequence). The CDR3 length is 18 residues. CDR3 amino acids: CASSIALAGGPSTDTQYF. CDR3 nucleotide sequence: TGTGCCAGTAGTATAGCCCTAGCGGGGGGACCTAGCACAGATACGCAGTATTTT.

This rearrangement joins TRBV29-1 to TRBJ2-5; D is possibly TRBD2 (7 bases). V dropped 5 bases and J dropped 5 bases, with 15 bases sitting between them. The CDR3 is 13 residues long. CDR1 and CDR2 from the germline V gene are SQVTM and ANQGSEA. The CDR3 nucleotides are TGCAGCGTTCTCCTCGGGGGGCGGGAGACCCAGTACTTC. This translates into CSVLLGGRETQYF.